One and the same sample provided the 31 T cell receptor beta chains below, sequenced in a study of coeliac disease. Broader study findings: Active celiac intraepithelial and lamina propria samples had lower TRB and TRG clonality than control samples.

These TCRs' antigens remain unknown. TCRdb's copy holds only in-frame clones and misses some; the assay was immunoSEQ multiplex PCR. This sample has 6,000 to 8,500 clones, with approximately 64% found just once. The sample comprised lamina propria lymphocytes from the gut. Source of these receptors: a woman under 30 with active celiac disease.

This clone showed up just once. The chain couples TRBV7-9 to TRBJ1-1; no definite D call. Germline CDR1 reads SEHNR; CDR2 reads FQNEAQ (reference sequence). This CDR3 comprises 15 residues. Trimming took off 4 bases at V and 1 base at J, with 13 bases between the two ends. The CDR3 nucleotides read TGTGCCAGCAGCTCAGGTTATGGCGCGAACACTGAAGCTTTCTTT. Protein sequence: CASSSGYGANTEAFF.

The rearrangement joins TRBV19 to TRBJ2-7; D possibly corresponds to TRBD1 (5 bases). The CDR3 length is 13 residues. Germline V lookup: CDR1 LNHDA, CDR2 SQIVND (reference sequence). V dropped 4 bases and J dropped 6 bases, with 13 bases sitting between them. CDR3 DNA sequence: TGTGCCAGTAGTAACGCCTGGCAGGGCGAGCAGTACTTC. It codes for CASSNAWQGEQYF. Full variable domain (remainder filled in from reference TRBV19 and TRBJ2-7): DGGITQSPKYLFRKEGQNVTLSCEQNLNHDAMYWYRQDPGQGLRLIYYSQIVNDFQKGDIAEGYSVSREKKESFPLTVTSAQKNPTAFYLCASSNAWQGEQYFGPGTRLTVT.

This clone was counted between two and nine times. CDR3 in amino acids: CASSRPGLGQGTEAFF. For the CDR3, the DNA is TGTGCCAGCAGCCGCCCAGGCCTTGGACAGGGCACTGAAGCTTTCTTT. The V call is TRBV7-4, the J call TRBJ1-1; 8 nucleotides agree with TRBD1. This CDR3 is built from 16 residues. Germline CDR1 reads SGHVT; CDR2 reads SQSDAQ. The V gene end was trimmed by 5 bases and the J gene end by 4 bases; junction bases not matched to a gene: 12.

The chain combines TRBV10-1 with TRBJ2-7; 7 nucleotides agree with TRBD1. This CDR3 is built from 18 residues. Germline V gene sequence: CDR1 WNHNN, CDR2 SYGVQD (reference sequence). V shed 3 bases, J shed 0 bases, and the junction held 14 bases outside the gene matches. The CDR3 nucleotides are TGCGCCAGCAGTGACGAACCCCCGGGACAGATAATCTCCTACGAGCAGTACTTC. This translates into CASSDEPPGQIISYEQYF.

This clone was picked up one time. The chain recombines TRBV6-4 with TRBJ1-2, with a weak D call TRBD1 (6 bases). CDR1 and CDR2 (germline): MRHNA, SNTAGT. Trimming stripped 3 bases from V and 4 bases from J, with 30 bases between. The CDR3 runs to 20 residues. The CDR3 coding sequence is TGTGCCAGCAGTGATGCCATACGTGGTGGTACGACAGGTGGGGCCTATGGCTACACCTTC. Translating it yields CASSDAIRGGTTGGAYGYTF.

The genes are TRBV29-1 and TRBJ2-7, with 7 positions matching TRBD2. This CDR3 is built from 15 residues. The germline CDR1 and CDR2 sequences are SQVTM and ANQGSEA. J was trimmed by 5 bases and V by 6 bases; bases with no gene match: 16. CDR3 DNA: TGCAGCGTAGCAAAAGGCGGAACTAGCGACCACGAGCAGTACTTC. As protein: CSVAKGGTSDHEQYF.

This sequence joins TRBV5-1 and TRBJ1-2; 9 bases agree with TRBD1. This CDR3 contains 12 residues. V was clipped by 6 bases and J by 5 bases; unmatched bases: 2. The germline CDR1 and CDR2 sequences are SGHRS and YFSETQ. Here the CDR3 reads CASTDRGYGYTF. CDR3 DNA sequence: TGCGCCAGCACCGACAGGGGGTATGGCTACACCTTC.

The J gene is TRBJ2-1, the V gene TRBV29-1, with 7 positions matching TRBD1. Germline CDR1 and CDR2: SQVTM and ANQGSEA. The CDR3 covers 16 residues. The V segment lost 0 bases and the J segment 5 bases; nucleotides outside the gene matches: 10. CDR3 coding DNA: TGCAGCGTTGAAGATTTTGGGACAGCGCTGGACAATGAGCAGTTCTTC. Protein sequence: CSVEDFGTALDNEQFF.

In its sample, this clone ranks as large. J is TRBJ2-5 and V is TRBV7-2; possibly TRBD1 for D (6 bases). This CDR3 has 13 residues. Germline CDR1 is SGHTA and CDR2 is FQGNSA. With 7 bases removed from V and 1 base from J, the gap between germline ends came to 10 bases. CDR3 amino acids: CASMRTAQETQYF. The CDR3 DNA sequence: TGTGCCAGCATGCGGACAGCCCAAGAGACCCAGTACTTC. The variable domain in full, completed from reference TRBV7-2 and TRBJ2-5, reads GAGVSQSPSNKVTEKGKDVELRCDPISGHTALYWYRQSLGQGLEFLIYFQGNSAPDKSGLPSDRFSAERTGGSVSTLTIQRTQQEDSAVYLCASMRTAQETQYFGPGTRLLVL.

This sequence joins TRBV28 and TRBJ2-7; TRBD2 agrees at 7 bases. V trimming: 4 bases; J trimming: 5 bases; junction bases outside the gene matches: 11. CDR3 length: 15 amino acids. CDR1 and CDR2 from the germline V gene are MDHEN and SYDVKM. CDR3 sequence reads: CASSSVGGIENEQYF. The CDR3 DNA sequence: TGTGCCAGCAGTTCAGTGGGGGGGATAGAGAACGAGCAGTACTTC.

The chain has TRBV28 and TRBJ2-2; D call uncertain. Germline V CDR1 and CDR2: MDHEN, SYDVKM. Trimming stripped 7 bases from V and 3 bases from J, with 6 bases between. The CDR3 has 12 amino acids. The CDR3 DNA is TGTGCCAGCACCCGGGACACCGGGGAGCTGTTTTTT. As protein: CASTRDTGELFF.

The sample holds a few counts of this clone. The CDR3 DNA reads as TGTGCCAGCAGCTTCGGTCCCGGGGCAGGGGCAGGGGAGCAGTACTTC. Translating it yields CASSFGPGAGAGEQYF. The chain uses TRBV5-6 and TRBJ2-7, with D maybe TRBD1 (6 bases). The CDR3 has 16 amino acids. Germline V gives CDR1 SGHDT, CDR2 YYEEEE. The V and J ends lost 2 bases and 7 bases respectively, with 22 bases between them.

The V and J genes are TRBV10-2 and TRBJ1-1; D gene unclear. The CDR3 loop spans 13 amino acids. Germline V gene lookup returns CDR1 WSHSY and CDR2 SAAADI. The germline V and J ends were trimmed by 5 bases and 1 base, with 8 bases remaining between them. This CDR3 is CASSRQQNTEAFF. CDR3 DNA sequence: TGCGCCAGCAGTAGACAACAGAACACTGAAGCTTTCTTT.

This clone appeared a few times. The V gene is TRBV10-2, the J gene TRBJ2-2; the D gene is possibly TRBD2 (6 bases). This CDR3 region has 15 residues. The ends were cut back, 3 bases at V and 2 bases at J, with 10 bases in the middle. The germline V gene has CDR1 WSHSY and CDR2 SAAADI. CDR3 loop: CASSEHGGNTGELFF. The CDR3 DNA is TGCGCCAGCAGTGAACACGGGGGAAACACCGGGGAGCTGTTTTTT.

The V call is TRBV11-2, the J call TRBJ2-5; 9 bases agree with TRBD1. Losses at the gene ends were 1 base for V and 2 bases for J; bases not matched to a gene: 5. The CDR3 extends over 16 amino acids. CDR1 is SGHAT, CDR2 FQNNGV, per germline. CDR3: CASSLAGDRAQETQYF. CDR3 sequence (DNA): TGTGCCAGCAGCTTAGCAGGGGACAGGGCACAAGAGACCCAGTACTTC.

By share, this clone ranks as medium-sized. This chain uses TRBV29-1 with TRBJ2-7, with a weak D call TRBD2 (7 bases). Germline values: CDR1 SQVTM, CDR2 ANQGSEA. Deletions cut 6 bases from V and 4 bases from J, with 16 bases between. The CDR3 sequence is 13 residues long. Here the CDR3 DNA reads TGCAGCGTGGGGGACGGGGGGCAGTACGAGCAGTACTTC. Its protein is CSVGDGGQYEQYF.

This sequence joins TRBV11-1 and TRBJ2-7, with 9 bases matching TRBD2. The J segment lost 2 bases and the V segment lost 3 bases, leaving 8 bases of the junction unmatched. CDR3 length: 16 residues. Germline V lookup: CDR1 SGHAT, CDR2 FQDESV (reference sequence). The CDR3 nucleotides are TGTGCCAGCAGCTTCCGAATAGCGGGGGCCGCCTACGAGCAGTACTTC. It is translated as CASSFRIAGAAYEQYF.

The chain carries TRBV9 and TRBJ2-1, with TRBD2 matching over 15 bases. Trimming cost V 8 bases and J 3 bases; bases outside gene matches: 6. CDR3 length: 16 residues. Germline V gives CDR1 SGDLS, CDR2 YYNGEE. The chain's CDR3 is CASRGLAGGDYNEQFF. The CDR3 region has the DNA TGTGCCAGTAGGGGACTAGCGGGGGGAGACTACAATGAGCAGTTCTTC.

The chain employs TRBV5-1 and TRBJ2-7, with a possible D match to TRBD2 (6 bases). There are 16 residues in the CDR3. Germline loops: CDR1 SGHRS, CDR2 YFSETQ. The V end lost 2 bases, the J end lost 2 bases, and 17 bases lay between the germline ends. The CDR3 region has the DNA TGCGCCAGCAGCTTCACCCCGGGAGCGGCAGCCTACGAGCAGTACTTC. This translates into CASSFTPGAAAYEQYF.

The rearrangement joins TRBV10-3 to TRBJ2-1; TRBD2 matches at 12 bases. The CDR3 has 20 amino acids. The germline gives CDR1 ENHRY, CDR2 SYGVKD. V was pared by 3 bases and J by 2 bases, with 14 bases of the junction left unmatched. The CDR3 coding sequence is TGTGCCATCAGTGACCCTCCGGGACTAGCGGGCCTTAGCCCCTACAATGAGCAGTTCTTC. Amino acids: CAISDPPGLAGLSPYNEQFF.

The chain carries TRBV19 and TRBJ2-3; TRBD2 matches 10 bases. The germline V gene encodes CDR1 LNHDA and CDR2 SQIVND (reference sequence). CDR3 length: 15 residues. V lost 5 bases, J lost 5 bases, and 7 bases stayed unmatched. The CDR3 nucleotides read TGTGCCAGTAGTTACTCAGCGGGGGGGATAGATACGCAGTATTTT. Translating it yields CASSYSAGGIDTQYF.

This chain uses TRBV6-5 with TRBJ2-5; 11 bases fit TRBD2. The CDR3 has 16 amino acids. V lost 0 bases and J lost 10; bases outside the gene matches: 10. Looked up from germline, CDR1 is MNHEY and CDR2 is SVGAGI. Written as DNA, the CDR3 is TGTGCCAGCAGTTACTCGGGGACTAGCGGAGGTGTGAGCCAGTACTTC. It codes for CASSYSGTSGGVSQYF.

The J gene is TRBJ1-1, the V gene TRBV4-1; no definite D call. V lost 4 bases to trimming and J lost 2 bases, with 11 bases between them. Looked up from germline, CDR1 is MGHRA and CDR2 is YSYEKL. The CDR3 contains 14 residues. CDR3 residues: CASSRLWSNTEAFF. CDR3 nucleotides: TGCGCCAGCAGCCGCCTATGGAGCAACACTGAAGCTTTCTTT.

The chain couples TRBV6-4 to TRBJ1-6; 7 bases align to TRBD1. The junction had 8 bases not matched to a gene; V was cut back by 10 bases and J by 5 bases. Germline V gene data show CDR1 as MRHNA and CDR2 as SNTAGT. The CDR3 length is 14 residues. CDR3 protein: CATTRDRNNSPLHF. The DNA of the CDR3 is TGTGCCACCACCCGGGACAGAAATAATTCACCCCTCCACTTT.

This clone was observed a single time. This rearrangement joins TRBV7-9 to TRBJ2-7; 13 nucleotides line up with TRBD2. V was pared by 5 bases and J by 5 bases, with 9 bases of the junction left unmatched. This CDR3 comprises 16 residues. Germline V gene sequence: CDR1 SEHNR, CDR2 FQNEAQ (reference sequence). Here the CDR3 DNA reads TGTGCCAGCAGCCATCGGACTAGCGGGAGCTACCACGAGCAGTACTTC. Encoded protein: CASSHRTSGSYHEQYF.

The V and J genes are TRBV11-2 and TRBJ2-7; 7 nucleotides agree with TRBD2. In germline, CDR1 is SGHAT, CDR2 FQNNGV. V dropped 5 bases and J dropped 2; count of bases not matched to a gene: 18. The CDR3 runs 18 residues. DNA for the CDR3: TGTGCCAGCAGCACTTCTTTGGCACTAGCGAATAGGGCCTACGAGCAGTACTTC. This encodes CASSTSLALANRAYEQYF.

The rearrangement uses TRBV5-4 and TRBJ1-1; the D gene is possibly TRBD1 (5 bases). CDR1 is SGHNT, CDR2 YYREEE, per germline (reference sequence). V lost 4 bases and J lost 4, with 11 bases in between. The CDR3 contains 13 residues. DNA of the CDR3: TGTGCCAGCAGCCCAACAAGGGGCACTGAAGCTTTCTTT. Protein: CASSPTRGTEAFF.

The V call is TRBV6-6, the J call TRBJ1-2; D not resolved. The length of the CDR3 is 14 residues. CDR1 and CDR2 (germline): MNHNY, SVGAGI (reference sequence). V was clipped by 3 bases and J by 7 bases, with 15 bases between them. CDR3 in amino acids: CASSYSHEESGYTF. The CDR3 nucleotides read TGTGCCAGCAGTTATTCACACGAGGAGTCTGGCTACACCTTC.

V usage is TRBV7-2 and J usage is TRBJ2-3, with D possibly being TRBD1 (6 bases). The CDR3 consists of 14 residues. Germline V lookup: CDR1 SGHTA, CDR2 FQGNSA. With 5 bases removed from V and 2 bases from J, the gap between germline ends came to 11 bases. The CDR3 region has the DNA TGTGCCAGCAGCCTCTGGACAGACACAGATACGCAGTATTTT. Encoded protein: CASSLWTDTDTQYF.

The V call is TRBV10-1, the J call TRBJ1-1; the match to TRBD1 covers 9 bases. Losses at the gene ends were 4 bases for V and 4 bases for J; bases not matched to a gene: 7. Germline V lookup: CDR1 WNHNN, CDR2 SYGVQD (reference sequence). This CDR3 region has 15 residues. CDR3 sequence: CASSVGTGLGTEAFF. The CDR3 bases are TGCGCCAGCAGTGTCGGGACAGGGTTAGGCACTGAAGCTTTCTTT.

The rearrangement links TRBV4-1 to TRBJ1-4, with D possibly TRBD1 on 6 matching bases. CDR1 MGHRA and CDR2 YSYEKL come from the germline V gene. The CDR3 contains 17 residues. The V gene lost 0 bases and the J gene lost 0 bases, with 11 bases spanning the gap. The DNA for the CDR3 is TGCGCCAGCAGCCAAGATTTACGGACAGCAACTAATGAAAAACTGTTTTTT. This translates into CASSQDLRTATNEKLFF.